These 17 T cell receptor beta chains share one sample of origin, sequenced in a study of cytomegalovirus exposure and HLA in healthy donors. A multiplex PCR was run with 60 Vbeta primers and 13 Jbeta primers. The table came from immunoSEQ multiplex PCR; TCRdb's copy has only in-frame clones and leaves some out. The sample has 150,000 to 160,000 clones, approximately 80% seen once. What was sequenced was PBMCs. The receptors derive from a woman between 35 and 50 years old in good health and CMV-seronegative.

The chain uses TRBV2 and TRBJ2-5; 9 bases agree with TRBD2. V gave up 4 bases and J gave up 5 bases; unmatched junction bases: 2. In germline, CDR1 is SNHLY, CDR2 FYNNEI. The CDR3 runs to 13 residues. For the CDR3, the DNA is TGTGCCAGCAGTGCTAGCGGGATTGAGACCCAGTACTTC. Translation: CASSASGIETQYF.

V usage is TRBV19 and J usage is TRBJ1-1, with TRBD1 as a possible D gene (6 bases). Between the trimmed V and J ends, which lost 6 bases and 4 bases, there was a span of 18 bases. Germline V gene data show CDR1 as LNHDA and CDR2 as SQIVND (reference sequence). This CDR3 contains 15 residues. Here the CDR3 reads CASRPYPQGITEAFF. The CDR3 bases are TGTGCCAGTAGACCCTACCCACAGGGCATCACTGAAGCTTTCTTT.

The chain has TRBV27 and TRBJ2-1; 9 bases align to TRBD2. The CDR3 length is 15 residues. V lost 1 base and J lost 6; bases outside the gene matches: 4. CDR1 MNHEY and CDR2 SMNVEV come from the germline V gene (reference sequence). The CDR3 DNA is TGTGCCAGCAGTTTATGGCGGGGGGGTGTCAATGAGCAGTTCTTC. Amino acid sequence: CASSLWRGGVNEQFF.

The chain has TRBV5-4 and TRBJ1-4, with D maybe TRBD1 (5 bases). V lost 2 bases and J 4 bases, leaving 9 bases between the germline ends. Germline V gene sequence: CDR1 SGHNT, CDR2 YYREEE (reference sequence). The CDR3 loop spans 14 amino acids. The CDR3 here is CASSFKQGNEKLFF. CDR3 coding DNA: TGTGCCAGCAGCTTCAAGCAGGGTAATGAAAAACTGTTTTTT.

This rearrangement joins TRBV6-1 to TRBJ2-3, with D tentatively TRBD2 (6 bases). Germline CDR1 is MNHNS and CDR2 is SASEGT. V shed 9 bases and J shed 1 base, with 14 bases lying between them. The length of the CDR3 is 14 residues. This CDR3 is CASAWDSRTDTQYF. The CDR3 nucleotides are TGTGCCAGTGCCTGGGACTCCCGCACAGATACGCAGTATTTT.

This clone was recorded only once. J is TRBJ2-2 and V is TRBV11-3; a weak D match, TRBD2 (6 bases). The CDR3 totals 17 residues. Germline CDR1 is SGHNT and CDR2 is YENEEA. V was shortened by 5 bases and J by 2 bases, with 18 bases between the two germline ends. CDR3 protein: CASSRRLGSVNTGELFF. CDR3 in DNA: TGTGCCAGCAGCAGAAGACTAGGGAGCGTAAACACCGGGGAGCTGTTTTTT.

The rearrangement uses TRBV5-1 and TRBJ1-1, with D maybe TRBD1 (5 bases). This CDR3 spans 16 amino acids. Germline-derived CDR1 and CDR2 are SGHRS and YFSETQ. The V and J ends lost 2 bases and 1 base respectively, with 15 bases between them. The CDR3 sequence is CASSFYMTTGNTEAFF. CDR3 nucleotide sequence: TGCGCCAGCAGCTTTTATATGACCACAGGGAACACTGAAGCTTTCTTT.

This clone has only one observation. DNA for the CDR3: TGTGCCAGTAGTAACGGCAGGGTTGGGGAACAGCCCCAGCATTTT. Translation gives CASSNGRVGEQPQHF. The chain combines TRBV19 with TRBJ1-5, with a possible D match to TRBD1 (5 bases). The V gene's germline CDR1 is LNHDA and CDR2 SQIVND (reference sequence). The CDR3 runs 15 residues. Trimming left V 4 bases short and J 7 bases short, with 17 bases between.

The chain links TRBV9 to TRBJ2-5, with 7 bases fitting TRBD2. The V gene end was trimmed by 0 bases and the J gene end by 3 bases; junction bases not matched to a gene: 2. The CDR3 sequence is 14 residues long. CDR1 is SGDLS, CDR2 YYNGEE, per germline. This chain's CDR3 is CASSVGLAEETQYF. CDR3 nucleotide sequence: TGTGCCAGCAGCGTAGGGCTAGCGGAAGAGACCCAGTACTTC.

This chain joins TRBV5-4 and TRBJ2-7; 12 nucleotides match TRBD2. The CDR3 spans 15 residues. From germline, CDR1 is SGHNT and CDR2 YYREEE (reference sequence). V lost 6 bases and J lost 9; bases outside the gene matches: 13. The CDR3 loop is CASTWTSGAEGVQYF. CDR3 sequence (DNA): TGTGCCAGCACCTGGACTAGCGGGGCGGAAGGGGTGCAGTACTTC.

The V call is TRBV30, the J call TRBJ1-2, with 8 bases lining up with TRBD1. CDR3 length equals 12 residues. J lost 7 bases, V lost 3 bases, and 4 bases had no gene match. Looked up from germline, CDR1 is GTSNPN and CDR2 is SVGIG (reference sequence). The chain's CDR3 is CAWRGQAGGYTF. Written as DNA, the CDR3 is TGTGCCTGGAGGGGACAGGCGGGTGGCTACACCTTC.

The V and J genes are TRBV5-4 and TRBJ2-3; 8 bases are a match to TRBD1. In germline, CDR1 is SGHNT, CDR2 YYREEE (reference sequence). The CDR3 length is 15 residues. The ends lost 2 bases at V and 0 bases at J; junction bases unmatched: 2. The CDR3 DNA sequence: TGTGCCAGCAGCTTCGGACAGGGTAGCACAGATACGCAGTATTTT. Its protein is CASSFGQGSTDTQYF.

The rearrangement joins TRBV29-1 to TRBJ1-1, with TRBD1 identical over 9 bases. The V and J ends lost 5 bases and 3 bases, in that order; junction bases with no gene match: 4. The germline V gene has CDR1 SQVTM and CDR2 ANQGSEA. The CDR3 loop spans 13 amino acids. DNA for the CDR3: TGCAGCGTTAATGGACAGGGGCACACTGAAGCTTTCTTT. As protein: CSVNGQGHTEAFF.

The genes are TRBV11-2 and TRBJ2-7; possible D gene TRBD1, 5 bases. From germline, CDR1 is SGHAT and CDR2 FQNNGV. V shed 7 bases and J shed 6 bases, with 25 bases lying between them. This CDR3 region has 16 residues. CDR3 DNA sequence: TGTGCCAGCACCCTCCCTGGGGCCGGAACCCAATCCGAGCAGTACTTC. Its protein is CASTLPGAGTQSEQYF.

The chain uses TRBV2 and TRBJ2-1; D might be TRBD1 (6 bases). The V end lost 7 bases, the J end lost 4 bases, and 14 bases lay between the germline ends. Germline-derived CDR1 and CDR2 are SNHLY and FYNNEI. CDR3 size: 14 residues. For the CDR3, the DNA is TGTGCCAGCACGGGGCCGGACAGTTACAATGAGCAGTTCTTC. It yields the protein CASTGPDSYNEQFF.

The chain has TRBV28 and TRBJ2-7; 8 bases match TRBD1. With 4 bases clipped from V and 3 bases from J, the junction kept 8 bases outside the gene matches. Germline V lookup: CDR1 MDHEN, CDR2 SYDVKM. The CDR3 loop spans 15 amino acids. The CDR3 is CASSSGQGSIYEQYF. The CDR3 bases are TGTGCCAGCAGTTCCGGACAGGGAAGTATCTACGAGCAGTACTTC.

The chain carries TRBV7-8 and TRBJ2-4, with 10 bases aligning to TRBD2. CDR3 length: 20 residues. CDR1 is SGHVS, CDR2 FQNEAQ, per germline. The J segment lost 0 bases and the V segment lost 2 bases, leaving 13 bases of the junction unmatched. CDR3 sequence reads: CASSLFGLAVLRVAKNIQYF. CDR3 nucleotide sequence: TGTGCCAGCAGCTTATTCGGACTAGCGGTCTTACGGGTAGCCAAAAACATTCAGTACTTC.